This entry features one T cell receptor (beta chain) sequence. Trimming removed 9 bases from V and 3 bases from J; junction bases left unmatched: 13. This CDR3 is 15 amino acids long. The germline CDR1 and CDR2 sequences are MNHEY and SMNVEV (reference sequence). The sample originates from a study of blood T cell repertoires in COVID-19. As for the study in general: The samples span acute and convalescent COVID-19 from the United States, Italy and Spain. Sources were T cells, B-cell-depleted T cells, or PBMCs; the material itself was cDNA or gDNA.

How the authors handled the data: Scientists estimated how many nucleated cells there were by amplifying reference gene primers. Libraries were prepared by immunoSEQ multiplex PCR; TCRdb keeps only in-frame clonotypes and omits some of them. The V and J calls and the clone size are those of that table, but D and trimming were determined from the DNA. Seen here are 120,000 or so clones, around three quarters observed once, and the top ten hold 6.2%. This sequence originates from a man aged 65 to 85 with acute or convalescent COVID-19. The sample consisted of peripheral blood. This chain links TRBV27 with TRBJ2-7, with 8 nucleotides matching TRBD1. The CDR3, as DNA: TGTGCCAGTAAATACCGGACAGGGCTCAACTACGAGCAGTACTTC. Residues: CASKYRTGLNYEQYF.